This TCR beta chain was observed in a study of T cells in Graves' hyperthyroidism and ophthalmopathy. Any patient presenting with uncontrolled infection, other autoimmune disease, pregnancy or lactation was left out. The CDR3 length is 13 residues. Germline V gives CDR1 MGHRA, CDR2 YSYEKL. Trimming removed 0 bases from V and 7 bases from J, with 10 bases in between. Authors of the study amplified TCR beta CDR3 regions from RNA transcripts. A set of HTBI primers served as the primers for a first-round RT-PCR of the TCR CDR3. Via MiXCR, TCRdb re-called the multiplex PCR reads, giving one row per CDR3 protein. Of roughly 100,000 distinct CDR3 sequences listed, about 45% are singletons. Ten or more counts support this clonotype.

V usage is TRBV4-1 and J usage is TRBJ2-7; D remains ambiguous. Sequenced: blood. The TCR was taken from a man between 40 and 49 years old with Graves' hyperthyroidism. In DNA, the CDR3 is TGCGCCAGCAGCCAAGAGAGCTATCTTGAGCAGTACTTC. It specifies CASSQESYLEQYF.